The TCR beta chain described here comes from a study of T cell responses to AZD1222 COVID-19 vaccine. As for this clone: What it recognizes is unknown.

Assay used: immunoSEQ multiplex PCR; TCRdb lists only in-frame clones, some missing. This sample carries about 110,000 clones, approximately 92% of them seen once, and the ten largest clones take over 35%. Pooling covered second doses at about 4 or about 12 weeks. J was trimmed by 2 bases and V by 9 bases; bases with no gene match: 4. The CDR3 consists of 13 residues. Germline CDR1 LNHDA, CDR2 SQIVND (reference sequence). Findings and limits, study-wide: Baseline seropositivity occurred in only six AZD1222 recipients.

The sequence came from an adult who received the AZD1222 COVID-19 vaccine. The chain carries TRBV19 and TRBJ2-7; 10 bases are a match to TRBD1. The source material was peripheral blood, sampled 28 days after the second AZD1222 dose. This CDR3 reads CASAGQGPYEQYF. As DNA, the CDR3 is TGTGCCAGCGCGGGACAGGGGCCCTACGAGCAGTACTTC.